This is a list of T cell receptor beta chains from one sample in a study of blood T cell repertoires in COVID-19. TCRdb's table, derived via immunoSEQ multiplex PCR, lists solely in-frame clones and lacks some. The sample contains hundreds of thousands of clones, approximately 90% of which appear only once. Sequencing was carried out using PBMCs or T cells enriched from blood (not recorded which). These receptors were obtained from a young woman who had recovered from COVID-19. Each CDR3 is given with its conserved first and last residue. Fields, in order: J gene, clone size, D gene, V gene, CDR3 protein, CDR3 DNA. A D gene is named only where the DNA matches it firmly. Only part of the rows carry a size: once, few, many, or a class if the clone is expanded.

TRBJ1-2 | NA | NA | TRBV10-3 | CAISEGNGGTYGYTF | TGTGCCATCAGTGAGGGTAACGGGGGAACTTATGGCTACACCTTC
TRBJ2-5 | NA | NA | TRBV5-4 | CASSLDLTGQETQYF | TGTGCCAGCAGCTTGGATTTGACAGGTCAGGAGACCCAGTACTTC
TRBJ1-1 | NA | TRBD1 | TRBV15 | CATSRDGQGEAFF | TGTGCCACCAGCAGAGATGGACAGGGTGAAGCTTTCTTT
TRBJ2-3 | once | NA | TRBV5-1 | CASSLADLADTQYF | TGCGCCAGCAGCCTTGCCGATTTAGCCGATACGCAGTATTTT
TRBJ2-7 | NA | NA | TRBV19 | CASSIIGTPKDEQYF | TGTGCCAGTAGTATTATCGGGACACCGAAGGACGAGCAGTACTTC
TRBJ1-5 | NA | TRBD1 | TRBV10-1 | CASSQDRERESNQPQHF | TGCGCCAGCAGTCAGGACAGGGAGAGGGAGAGCAATCAGCCCCAGCATTTT
TRBJ2-3 | NA | TRBD2 | TRBV9 | CASSERGLTDTQYF | TGTGCCAGCAGCGAGCGGGGGCTCACAGATACGCAGTATTTT
TRBJ1-5 | NA | TRBD1 | TRBV9 | CASSRGQGDQPQHF | TGTGCCAGCAGCCGAGGACAGGGGGATCAGCCCCAGCATTTT
TRBJ1-1 | NA | NA | TRBV25-1 | CASSVRSGGGEAFF | TGTGCCAGCAGTGTTAGGAGCGGGGGCGGGGAAGCTTTCTTT
TRBJ1-1 | NA | TRBD1 | TRBV24-1 | CATSAHRGSEAFF | TGTGCCACCAGTGCGCACAGGGGCTCTGAAGCTTTCTTT
TRBJ2-5 | NA | NA | TRBV5-8 | CASSLLSSGVKEETQYF | TGTGCCAGCAGCTTGCTGTCGTCAGGGGTTAAGGAAGAGACCCAGTACTTC
TRBJ1-5 | NA | TRBD1 | TRBV6-1 | CASSVLQGTSNQPQHF | TGTGCCAGCAGTGTCCTACAGGGGACTAGCAATCAGCCCCAGCATTTT
TRBJ1-4 | NA | NA | TRBV2 | CASQRGGSEKLFF | TGTGCCAGCCAAAGGGGTGGGTCTGAAAAACTGTTTTTT
TRBJ1-6 | NA | TRBD1 | TRBV5-1 | CASTRDRDLSPLHF | TGCGCCAGCACCCGGGACAGGGACCTTTCACCCCTCCACTTT
TRBJ1-1 | NA | NA | TRBV20-1 | CSALQGTEAFF | TGCAGTGCCCTACAGGGCACTGAAGCTTTCTTT
TRBJ1-2 | NA | NA | TRBV7-9 | CASSQDTIYGYTF | TGTGCCAGCAGCCAGGACACTATCTATGGCTACACCTTC
TRBJ1-3 | NA | NA | TRBV19 | CASSTPGAGNTIYF | TGTGCCAGTAGTACCCCAGGGGCTGGAAACACCATATATTTT
TRBJ1-2 | NA | TRBD1 | TRBV19 | CASSIPSQGYGYGYTF | TGTGCCAGTAGTATACCCTCACAGGGGTACGGCTATGGCTACACCTTC
TRBJ2-3 | NA | TRBD2 | TRBV6-5 | CASSYRGGEDTQYF | TGTGCCAGCAGTTATCGGGGGGGGGAAGATACGCAGTATTTT
TRBJ1-2 | NA | NA | TRBV21-1 | CASTPAPRRRSYGYTF | TGTGCCAGCACCCCCGCCCCACGGAGGAGGTCCTATGGCTACACCTTC
TRBJ2-2 | NA | TRBD2 | TRBV9 | CASSSRTSGRDTGELFF | TGTGCCAGCAGCTCTCGGACTAGCGGGAGGGACACCGGGGAGCTGTTTTTT
TRBJ1-4 | NA | TRBD1 | TRBV11-2 | CASSPVPGQKASTNEKLFF | TGTGCCAGCAGCCCCGTCCCGGGACAGAAAGCCTCCACTAATGAAAAACTGTTTTTT
TRBJ2-3 | NA | NA | TRBV14 | CASSQEEALADTQYF | TGTGCCAGCAGCCAAGAAGAAGCCCTCGCAGATACGCAGTATTTT
TRBJ1-6 | NA | NA | TRBV27 | CASSFRGLDSPLHF | TGTGCCAGCAGTTTCAGGGGCTTAGATTCACCCCTCCACTTT
TRBJ2-7 | NA | TRBD1 | TRBV19 | CASSGASGTGREQYF | TGTGCCAGTAGCGGCGCTTCCGGGACAGGGAGGGAGCAGTACTTC
TRBJ2-3 | once | TRBD1 | TRBV5-1 | CASSYQGAGDTQYF | TGCGCCAGCAGTTATCAGGGGGCAGGTGATACGCAGTATTTT
TRBJ1-1 | NA | NA | TRBV7-9 | CASSLTSDTEAFF | TGTGCCAGCAGCTTAACCTCGGACACGGAAGCTTTCTTT
TRBJ2-5 | NA | NA | TRBV30 | CAWGGDGRETQYF | TGTGCCTGGGGCGGGGACGGACGGGAGACCCAGTACTTC
TRBJ2-5 | NA | TRBD1 | TRBV5-1 | CASSTRTGFVETQYF | TGCGCCAGCAGTACCCGGACAGGGTTCGTGGAGACCCAGTACTTC
TRBJ1-2 | NA | TRBD1 | TRBV5-6 | CASSYQGAGYGYTF | TGTGCCAGCAGCTACCAGGGGGCGGGCTATGGCTACACCTTC
TRBJ1-5 | NA | TRBD1 | TRBV2 | CASKWGQTGGNQPQHF | TGTGCCAGCAAGTGGGGACAGACGGGGGGCAATCAGCCCCAGCATTTT
TRBJ1-4 | NA | NA | TRBV28 | CASGAPGLLNEKLFF | TGTGCCAGCGGGGCACCGGGACTCCTTAATGAAAAACTGTTTTTT
TRBJ2-6 | NA | NA | TRBV5-1 | CASSRSGANVLTF | TGCGCCAGCAGCCGCTCTGGGGCCAACGTCCTGACTTTC
TRBJ2-3 | NA | NA | TRBV28 | CASTLTGTDTQYF | TGTGCCAGCACCTTGACAGGCACAGATACGCAGTATTTT
TRBJ1-1 | NA | NA | TRBV5-1 | CASSLTRGNTEAFF | TGCGCCAGCAGCTTAACACGGGGGAACACTGAAGCTTTCTTT
TRBJ2-5 | NA | TRBD2 | TRBV5-1 | CASSLASGGETETQYF | TGCGCCAGCAGCTTGGCTAGCGGGGGCGAGACGGAGACCCAGTACTTC
TRBJ2-3 | NA | NA | TRBV5-4 | CASSSGRQGLTDTQYF | TGTGCCAGCAGCTCCGGTAGGCAGGGTTTGACAGATACGCAGTATTTT
TRBJ2-7 | NA | TRBD2 | TRBV7-9 | CASSPGGLTYEQYF | TGTGCCAGCAGCCCCGGGGGACTAACCTACGAGCAGTACTTC
TRBJ1-2 | NA | NA | TRBV29-1 | CSVKRQYGYTF | TGCAGCGTTAAGCGACAGTATGGCTACACCTTC